Shown below are 20 T cell receptor beta chains from a single sample sequenced in a study of blood T cell repertoires in COVID-19. Profiling relied on immunoSEQ multiplex PCR, and the TCRdb table lists in-frame clones only, not all of them. Among 200,000 to 300,000 clones listed, approximately 86% were seen once. Sequencing was performed on peripheral blood. Receptor source: a woman aged 60 to 75 with COVID-19, enrolled during active disease.

The chain combines TRBV5-1 with TRBJ2-2; 8 nucleotides agree with TRBD2. From germline, CDR1 is SGHRS and CDR2 YFSETQ. The junction had 8 bases not matched to a gene; V was cut back by 2 bases and J by 2 bases. CDR3 length: 17 residues. The CDR3 region is CASSFQPGGTNTGELFF. DNA of the CDR3: TGCGCCAGCAGCTTTCAACCGGGAGGGACTAACACCGGGGAGCTGTTTTTT.

The chain recombines TRBV7-6 with TRBJ1-1; 9 positions match TRBD1. V lost 1 base and J lost 3; bases outside the gene matches: 3. CDR1 SGHVS and CDR2 FNYEAQ come from the germline V gene. This CDR3 has 15 residues. The CDR3: CASSLGTGAYTEAFF. The DNA of the CDR3 is TGTGCCAGCAGCTTAGGGACAGGGGCATACACTGAAGCTTTCTTT.

This clone was seen just once. As DNA, the CDR3 is TGTGCCAGCAGTTCCGGACTAGCGGGAGGGCCGGGCACAGATACGCAGTATTTT. As protein: CASSSGLAGGPGTDTQYF. The chain couples TRBV6-2 or TRBV6-3 to TRBJ2-3, with 15 positions matching TRBD2. Germline CDR1 MNHEY, CDR2 SVGEGT. The CDR3 contains 18 residues. With 4 bases clipped from V and 1 base from J, the junction kept 6 bases outside the gene matches.

The chain has TRBV24-1 and TRBJ1-2, with a weak D call TRBD1 (5 bases). The V gene lost 4 bases and the J gene lost 8 bases, with 13 bases spanning the gap. Germline values: CDR1 KGHDR, CDR2 SFDVKD. The CDR3 covers 13 residues. CDR3 protein: CATSDRGQGGYTF. The CDR3 nucleotides read TGTGCCACCAGTGACCGTGGACAAGGAGGCTACACCTTC.

As regards this clone: The sample has other DNA sequences that encode this CDR3 too. The CDR3 sequence: CASSLGLNTEAFF. As DNA, the CDR3 is TGTGCCAGCAGCTTAGGGCTGAACACTGAAGCTTTCTTT. This sequence joins TRBV11-3 and TRBJ1-1; D uncertain. The CDR3 runs to 13 residues. The V gene's germline CDR1 is SGHNT and CDR2 YENEEA. Trimming cost V 1 base and J 0 bases, with 3 bases left between them.

The rearrangement uses TRBV19 and TRBJ1-5; TRBD1 is a possible D gene (5 bases). The CDR3 covers 13 residues. Germline V lookup: CDR1 LNHDA, CDR2 SQIVND (reference sequence). V was cut by 5 bases and J by 4 bases, with 9 bases left in between. The CDR3 bases are TGTGCCAGTAGTGGCAGGGTAAATCAGCCCCAGCATTTT. Translated, it gives CASSGRVNQPQHF. Using reference TRBV19 and TRBJ1-5 for the parts outside the CDR3, the full variable domain is DGGITQSPKYLFRKEGQNVTLSCEQNLNHDAMYWYRQDPGQGLRLIYYSQIVNDFQKGDIAEGYSVSREKKESFPLTVTSAQKNPTAFYLCASSGRVNQPQHFGDGTRLSIL.

V and J are TRBV29-1 and TRBJ2-1; D may match TRBD1 or TRBD2 (5 bases each). Germline assignment: CDR1 SQVTM and CDR2 ANQGSEA. CDR3 length: 11 residues. V lost 8 bases to trimming and J lost 7 bases, with 12 bases between them. CDR3 nucleotide sequence: TGCAGCACGGACTCAGGGAATGAGCAGTTCTTC. This gives the protein CSTDSGNEQFF.

The chain is built from TRBV7-2 and TRBJ2-7; the D is unclear. The ends were cut back, 1 base at V and 3 bases at J, with 7 bases in the middle. Germline CDR1 is SGHTA and CDR2 is FQGNSA. This CDR3 is built from 13 residues. The CDR3: CASSLDYLYEQYF. The CDR3 region has the DNA TGTGCCAGCAGCTTAGACTACCTCTACGAGCAGTACTTC.

The chain uses TRBV5-1 and TRBJ2-5, with 9 positions matching TRBD1. Germline values: CDR1 SGHRS, CDR2 YFSETQ. After removal of 3 bases from V and 5 bases from J, the junction contained 11 bases not matched to a gene. This CDR3 spans 16 amino acids. The chain's CDR3 is CASSSGDRVRKETQYF. In DNA form, the CDR3 reads TGCGCCAGCAGCTCTGGGGACAGGGTAAGGAAGGAGACCCAGTACTTC.

The gene calls are TRBV5-1 and TRBJ2-3, with D unclear. This CDR3 region has 15 residues. The germline gives CDR1 SGHRS, CDR2 YFSETQ. V lost 5 bases to trimming and J lost 2 bases, with 15 bases between them. This CDR3 reads CASSQAPSLTDTQYF. The CDR3 region has the DNA TGCGCCAGCAGTCAAGCTCCATCACTCACAGATACGCAGTATTTT.

This chain joins TRBV11-3 and TRBJ2-1; the match to TRBD2 covers 9 bases. The CDR3 spans 15 residues. J lost 3 bases, V lost 3 bases, and 3 bases had no gene match. Germline V gene data show CDR1 as SGHNT and CDR2 as YENEEA. CDR3 sequence (DNA): TGTGCCAGCAGCTTCGCGGGAGGGGGCTACAATGAGCAGTTCTTC. It translates to CASSFAGGGYNEQFF.

J is TRBJ1-3 and V is TRBV30; no clear D. CDR3 length: 12 amino acids. Germline CDR1 and CDR2: GTSNPN and SVGIG (reference sequence). V was clipped by 2 bases and J by 4 bases, with 6 bases between them. The CDR3 loop is CAWSKLGNTIYF. For the CDR3, the DNA is TGTGCCTGGAGTAAATTAGGAAACACCATATATTTT.

The CDR3 loop is CASSGQGYEQYF. CDR3 bases: TGTGCCAGCAGCGGCCAGGGGTACGAGCAGTACTTC. The J gene is TRBJ2-7, the V gene TRBV9; possible D gene TRBD1, 6 bases. The CDR3 sequence is 12 residues long. The germline V gene has CDR1 SGDLS and CDR2 YYNGEE. Trimming removed 3 bases at V and 4 bases at J, with 8 bases between.

V and J are TRBV21-1 and TRBJ1-3; the table's D call TRBD1 went unverified against the DNA. TRBV21-1 is a known pseudogene. The CDR3 spans 16 residues. CDR3 DNA sequence: TGTGCCAGCAGGATGGACAGGGGGGTTTTGGGAAACACCATATATTTT. Translating it yields CASRMDRGVLGNTIYF.

V usage is TRBV7-2 and J usage is TRBJ1-6; possible D gene TRBD1, 6 bases. The CDR3 contains 15 residues. The V gene's germline CDR1 is SGHTA and CDR2 FQGNSA. With 5 bases removed from V and 7 bases from J, the gap between germline ends came to 15 bases. DNA of the CDR3: TGTGCCAGCAGCGGGAGACAGGCAAACAATTCACCCCTCCACTTT. Encoded protein: CASSGRQANNSPLHF.

The rearrangement uses TRBV7-8 and TRBJ2-7, with a tentative D call TRBD2 (7 bases). CDR3 size: 17 residues. The V end lost 6 bases, the J end lost 2 bases, and 23 bases lay between the germline ends. Germline V CDR1 and CDR2: SGHVS, FQNEAQ. The CDR3 protein is CASRKGGDPMYPYEQYF. CDR3 in DNA: TGTGCCAGCAGAAAAGGGGGGGACCCAATGTACCCCTACGAGCAGTACTTC. Full variable domain (outside the CDR3, taken from reference TRBV7-8 and TRBJ2-7): GAGVSQSPRYKVAKRGQDVALRCDPISGHVSLFWYQQALGQGPEFLTYFQNEAQLDKSGLPSDRFFAERPEGSVSTLKIQRTQQEDSAVYLCASRKGGDPMYPYEQYFGPGTRLTVT.

This chain links TRBV3-1 (or the pseudogene TRBV3-2) with TRBJ1-6; no clear D gene. Germline V gene sequence: CDR1 LGHDT, CDR2 YNNKEL (reference sequence). The CDR3 runs 14 residues. Trimming cost V 1 base and J 9 bases, with 10 bases left between them. CDR3 in amino acids: CASSQGMAGSPLHF. The CDR3, as DNA: TGTGCCAGCAGCCAAGGGATGGCGGGTTCACCCCTCCACTTT.

V and J are TRBV5-4 and TRBJ1-2; D perhaps matches TRBD1 (6 bases). The CDR3 totals 15 residues. V gave up 3 bases and J gave up 7 bases, with 19 bases separating them. Germline V CDR1 and CDR2: SGHNT, YYREEE (reference sequence). The CDR3 DNA reads TGTGCCAGCAGCTCCCGCCTGGGGGGGGCGCTTGGCTACACCTTC. It specifies CASSSRLGGALGYTF.

J is TRBJ1-5 and V is TRBV18; no clear D. The V and J ends lost 2 bases and 7 bases respectively, with 9 bases between them. The CDR3 is 13 amino acids. CDR1 and CDR2 (germline): KGHSH, LQKENI. CDR3 in amino acids: CASSPGEDQPQHF. The CDR3 region has the DNA TGTGCCAGCTCACCAGGGGAGGACCAGCCCCAGCATTTT.

The rearrangement uses TRBV10-3 and TRBJ2-7; 9 positions match TRBD2. Trimming cost V 6 bases and J 7 bases; bases outside gene matches: 7. Germline V gene data show CDR1 as ENHRY and CDR2 as SYGVKD. This CDR3 contains 13 residues. DNA of the CDR3: TGTGCCATCAGCCTAAGTGCGGGAGGGGAGCAGTACTTC. Translated, it gives CAISLSAGGEQYF.